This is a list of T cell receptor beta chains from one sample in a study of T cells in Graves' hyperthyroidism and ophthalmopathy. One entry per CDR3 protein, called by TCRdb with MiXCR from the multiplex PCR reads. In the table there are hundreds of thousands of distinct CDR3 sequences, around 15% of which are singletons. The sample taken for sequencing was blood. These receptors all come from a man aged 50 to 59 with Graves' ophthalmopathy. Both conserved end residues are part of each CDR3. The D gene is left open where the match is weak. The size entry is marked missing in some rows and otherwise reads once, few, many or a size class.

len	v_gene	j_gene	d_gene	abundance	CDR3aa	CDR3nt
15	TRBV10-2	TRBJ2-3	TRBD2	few	CASSELAGDTDTQYF	TGCGCCAGCAGTGAGCTAGCGGGAGACACAGATACGCAGTATTTT
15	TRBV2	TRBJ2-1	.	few	CASSVGHNSYNEQFF	TGTGCCAGCAGTGTGGGGCATAACTCCTACAATGAGCAGTTCTTC
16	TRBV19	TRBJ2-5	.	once	CASSLQGAGPSETQYF	TGTGCCAGTAGTCTCCAAGGGGCGGGACCCTCGGAGACCCAGTACTTC
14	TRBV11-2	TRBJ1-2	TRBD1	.	CASSWNRGRYGYTF	TGTGCCAGCAGCTGGAACAGGGGTCGGTATGGCTACACCTTC
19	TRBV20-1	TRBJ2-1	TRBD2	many	CSAREVAGGPYSTYNEQFF	TGCAGTGCTAGAGAAGTAGCGGGAGGACCTTACAGCACCTACAATGAGCAGTTCTTC
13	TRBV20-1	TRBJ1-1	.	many	CRAQARTRDEAFF	TGCAGGGCCCAAGCCCGGACTAGGGATGAAGCTTTCTTT
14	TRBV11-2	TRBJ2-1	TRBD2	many	CASSQSSGINEQFF	TGTGCCAGCAGCCAGAGTAGCGGGATCAATGAGCAGTTCTTC
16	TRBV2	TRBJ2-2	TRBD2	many	CASGGLAGGFTGELFF	TGTGCCAGCGGGGGACTAGCGGGAGGGTTCACCGGGGAGCTGTTTTTT
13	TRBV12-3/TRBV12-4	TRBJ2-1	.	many	CASSGTGYNEQFF	TGTGCCAGCAGTGGAACAGGGTACAATGAGCAGTTCTTC
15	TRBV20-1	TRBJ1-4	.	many	CSARRFGGTNEKLFF	TGCAGTGCTCGCCGATTCGGGGGTACTAATGAAAAACTGTTTTTT
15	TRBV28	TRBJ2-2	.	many	CASSLLRANTGELFF	TGTGCCAGCAGCCTACTCCGGGCCAACACCGGGGAGCTGTTTTTT
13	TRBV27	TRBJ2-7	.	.	CASSLTVAYEQYF	TGTGCCAGCAGTTTGACTGTAGCCTACGAGCAGTACTTC
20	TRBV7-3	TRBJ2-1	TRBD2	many	CASSPHPSPLAGNSYNEQFF	TGTGCCAGCAGCCCCCACCCTTCCCCACTAGCGGGAAACTCCTACAATGAGCAGTTCTTC
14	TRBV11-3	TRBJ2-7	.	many	CASSFLASYREQYF	TGTGCCAGCAGCTTTCTGGCCTCCTACCGGGAGCAGTACTTC
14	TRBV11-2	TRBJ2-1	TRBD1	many	CASSPLDRCNEQFF	TGTGCCAGCAGCCCGTTGGACAGGTGCAATGAGCAGTTCTTC
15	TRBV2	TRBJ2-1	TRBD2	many	CASSKIAGGYDEQFF	TGTGCCAGCAGTAAAATAGCGGGAGGATATGATGAGCAGTTCTTC
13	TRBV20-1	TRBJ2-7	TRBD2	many	CSAPGLAGSEQYF	TGCAGTGCGCCAGGACTAGCGGGTTCGGAGCAGTACTTC
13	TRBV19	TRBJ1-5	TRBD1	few	CASGTGNNQPQHF	TGTGCCAGTGGGACAGGTAACAATCAGCCCCAGCATTTT
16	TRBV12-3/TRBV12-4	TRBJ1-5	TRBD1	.	CASRRSGTASNQPQHF	TGTGCCAGCAGACGTTCCGGGACAGCCAGCAATCAGCCCCAGCATTTT
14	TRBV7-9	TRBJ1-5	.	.	CASSHEQGNQPQHF	TGTGCCAGCAGCCACGAACAGGGCAATCAGCCCCAGCATTTT
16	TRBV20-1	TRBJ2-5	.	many	CSAHTRGRGYQETQYF	TGCAGTGCCCACACGCGGGGTCGGGGCTACCAAGAGACCCAGTACTTC
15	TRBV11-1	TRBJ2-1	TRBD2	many	CASNNWAGGDNEQFF	TGTGCCAGCAACAACTGGGCGGGAGGTGACAATGAGCAGTTCTTC
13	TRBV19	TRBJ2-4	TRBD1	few	CASSQGQGYIQYF	TGTGCCAGTAGCCAGGGACAGGGGTACATTCAGTACTTC
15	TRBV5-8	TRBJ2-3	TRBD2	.	CASSQGLADTDTQYF	TGTGCCAGCAGCCAGGGACTAGCGGACACAGATACGCAGTATTTT
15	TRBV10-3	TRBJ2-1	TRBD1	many	CAISGQGANVNEQFF	TGTGCCATCAGTGGACAGGGGGCAAATGTCAATGAGCAGTTCTTC
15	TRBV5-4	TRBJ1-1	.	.	CASRPVGPGDTEAFF	.
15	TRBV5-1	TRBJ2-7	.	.	CASSLATTTSYEQYF	TGCGCCAGCAGCTTGGCCACGACTACCTCCTACGAGCAGTACTTC
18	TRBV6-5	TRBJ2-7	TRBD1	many	CASSYSISRTGKTYEQYF	TGTGCCAGCAGTTACTCGATTTCGAGGACAGGGAAGACCTACGAGCAGTACTTC
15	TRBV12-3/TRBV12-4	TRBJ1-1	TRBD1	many	CASSPGQGWGTEAFF	TGTGCCAGCAGTCCTGGACAGGGATGGGGAACTGAAGCTTTCTTT
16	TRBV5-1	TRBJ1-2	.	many	CASSLGLVVEDYGYTF	TGCGCCAGCAGCTTGGGGCTGGTGGTGGAGGACTATGGCTACACCTTC
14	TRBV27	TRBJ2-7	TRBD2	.	CASRSGGGIYEQYF	TGTGCCAGCAGAAGCGGGGGAGGCATTTACGAGCAGTACTTC
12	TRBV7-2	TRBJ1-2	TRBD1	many	CASSLGTGGYTF	TGTGCCAGCAGCTTAGGGACAGGGGGCTACACCTTC
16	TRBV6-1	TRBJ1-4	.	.	CASSEMLGGLGEKLFF	TGTGCCAGCAGTGAAATGTTGGGAGGACTCGGTGAAAAACTGTTTTTT